This T cell receptor (beta chain) stems from a study of patients and donors after allogeneic stem cell transplantation. This clonotype was detected only a few times. V lost 11 bases and J lost 9; bases outside the gene matches: 7. The CDR3 is 12 residues long. The germline V gene has CDR1 MNHEY and CDR2 SMNVEV (reference sequence). TCRdb independently ran MiXCR on the RT-PCR reads; one entry per CDR3 protein. The data show more than 850,000 distinct CDR3 sequences, with about a sixth seen just once and 5% to 7.5% held by the top ten. J is TRBJ2-1 and V is TRBV27; 10 bases match TRBD2. Sequenced sample: blood, either unsorted or a sorted T cell fraction (not recorded which). The TCR comes from a human donor who was either an allogeneic HSCT recipient or a stem cell or donor lymphocyte infusion donor (not recorded which). It is not recorded whose cells these are; they may come from a transplant donor. The CDR3 here is CAAGLAYSEQFF. In DNA, the CDR3 is TGTGCCGCGGGACTAGCGTATAGTGAGCAGTTCTTC.